This T cell receptor beta chain was sequenced in a study of T cell repertoires in cytomegalovirus infection. As for the study in general: Matching HLA type and CMV infection were both indicated by public TCR beta signatures.

Study-level points and caveats: There were carriers of CMV plus the relevant HLA, and cumulative public TCR beta family frequency identified them. HLA-C-restricted CMV clonotypes gave the most frequent clonotype in two of eight donors.

Each CDR3 protein is one row after TCRdb ran MiXCR on the reads. In the table there are about 600,000 distinct CDR3 sequences, more than 20% of which are singletons. This clonotype has only a few counts. Its specificity is not known. From germline, CDR1 is DFQATT and CDR2 SNEGSKA (reference sequence). The germline V and J ends were trimmed by 6 bases and 0 bases, with 11 bases remaining between them. The CDR3 spans 14 residues. The source material was CD8+ T cells from PBMCs. The J gene is TRBJ2-2, the V gene TRBV20-1; D is possibly TRBD1 (6 bases). The source of this sequence is a human donor in good health (CMV status not recorded). Some clones in this sample may be carry-over from other donors' samples. The CDR3 bases are TGCAGTGCACGGGACACCACGAACACCGGGGAGCTGTTTTTT. It encodes CSARDTTNTGELFF.